The rows below give T cell receptor beta chains drawn from one sample of a study of blood T cells in healthy people across ages. TCRdb fed the 5' RACE reads into MiXCR, producing one record per CDR3 protein. The table records approximately 820,000 distinct CDR3 sequences, 40% to 50% of them present only once. Sequencing was carried out using blood. The receptor set was obtained from a man aged 55 to 70 in good health. Both conserved end residues are part of each CDR3. The size of a clone is reported for some rows only, either as once, few or many, or as a class for expanded clones.

j_gene,v_gene,abundance,CDR3aa
TRBJ2-7,TRBV25-1,NA,CASSVRGSGVYEQYF
TRBJ2-3,TRBV12-5,NA,CASGKDRTTDTQYF
TRBJ1-2,TRBV15,NA,CATSQGRVNYGYTF
TRBJ2-1,TRBV11-1,many,CASRPSASAYNEQFF
TRBJ2-7,TRBV11-1,NA,CASSLFRAIVPYEQYF
TRBJ1-2,TRBV10-2,NA,CASSEAGTDANYGYTF
TRBJ1-5,TRBV12-3/TRBV12-4,NA,CASSKTTGRQPQHF
TRBJ2-5,TRBV11-2,NA,CASSFSRNQETQYF
TRBJ2-5,TRBV5-6,NA,CASSLTSGGSETRYF
TRBJ2-5,TRBV9,many,CASRPNGLAAETQYF
TRBJ2-3,TRBV5-1,NA,CASSWGQVADTQYF
TRBJ2-7,TRBV29-1,NA,CSVETLTGANYGQYF
TRBJ2-7,TRBV21-1,NA,CASSIKSGSSLIGEQYF
TRBJ2-7,TRBV9,few,CASSVQGNRGDEQYF
TRBJ2-7,TRBV3-1,NA,CASSQTGQVSYEQYF
TRBJ2-6,TRBV3-1,NA,CASTRGSSGANVLTF
TRBJ2-3,TRBV9,NA,CASSANKGQVLEDTQYF
TRBJ1-2,TRBV20-1,once,CSAIEGPYGYTF
TRBJ2-3,TRBV7-9,NA,CASSFTGADTQYF
TRBJ2-3,TRBV3-1,once,CASSQDTGPDTQYF
TRBJ1-5,TRBV20-1,few,CSARDKPSPQHF
TRBJ1-1,TRBV14,NA,CASSQLDRGLNTEAFF
TRBJ1-1,TRBV28,NA,CATHHDVGQMGTEAFF
TRBJ2-5,TRBV25-1,NA,CASSKGFQETQYF
TRBJ2-2,TRBV7-3,NA,CASSLKGGTNTGELFF
TRBJ1-1,TRBV7-2,many,CASSGTGMTEAFF
TRBJ2-3,TRBV5-1,few,CASSLATTLAGATDTQYF
TRBJ1-4,TRBV12-3/TRBV12-4,once,CASSLSVGEGEKLFF
TRBJ2-3,TRBV5-1,many,CASSLDGTDTQYF
TRBJ2-5,TRBV5-8,NA,CASSPGLAGGLPQETQYF
TRBJ2-3,TRBV5-5,NA,CASSARQGISNTQYF
TRBJ2-3,TRBV7-2,few,CASTQYTSTDTQYF
TRBJ2-7,TRBV7-9,few,CASSGRDRGLDEQYF
TRBJ1-1,TRBV18,few,CASSLQDRNTEAFF
TRBJ1-2,TRBV6-5,NA,CASRADSLYGYTF
TRBJ2-5,TRBV3-1,NA,CVSSQDPTGEETQYF
TRBJ2-3,TRBV12-3/TRBV12-4,NA,CASSRGTTTDTQYF
TRBJ2-1,TRBV27,NA,CASSSGLLGNEQFF
TRBJ2-7,TRBV7-8,NA,CASSLSEGLHEQYF
TRBJ2-3,TRBV20-1,once,CSGVGGHTDTQYF
NA,TRBV25-1,NA,CASSTRETQFF
TRBJ1-2,TRBV9,NA,CASSGTGTKGYTF
TRBJ2-7,TRBV12-5,NA,CASGLRVRGKISYEQYF
TRBJ2-3,TRBV7-9,few,CASGKAVYTDTQYF
TRBJ2-3,TRBV5-1,NA,CAPVRGTDTQYF
TRBJ2-1,TRBV18,NA,CASSPQTVNEQFF
TRBJ2-7,TRBV27,NA,CASSFSSGSSYEQYF
TRBJ2-1,TRBV2,NA,CASSDPGPVNNEQFF
TRBJ2-3,TRBV20-1,few,CSAREGGADTQYF
TRBJ2-5,TRBV6-1,NA,CASSSRQGASATQYF
TRBJ1-1,TRBV27,few,CASSLTAGKGAFF
TRBJ2-3,TRBV25-1,NA,CASSKTSGGGDTQYF
TRBJ2-7,TRBV7-9,few,CASSAPGGGDEQYF
TRBJ2-4,TRBV5-4,NA,CASSSGLGLNIQYF
TRBJ2-2,TRBV2,once,CASSEDRGPRGTGELFF
TRBJ1-2,TRBV6-1,NA,CASVPLGSGGSANYGYTF
TRBJ1-4,TRBV25-1,NA,CASSESSSQKLFF